This T cell receptor beta chain comes out of a study of shared clonotypes between healthy human individuals. Study-wide findings and caveats: Donor clonotype sharing was expected to depend on sequencing depth.

Germline loops: CDR1 MDHEN, CDR2 SYDVKM. Trimming removed 6 bases from V and 5 bases from J, with 11 bases in between. The CDR3 has 12 residues. CD8 cells regarded as naive lacked CD45RO, were positively chosen for CCR7, and omitted terminally differentiated effector memory CD45RA+ cells. Only in-frame clones appear in the TCRdb table, and some are missing; sequencing was by immunoSEQ multiplex PCR. This table has some 2 million clones, approximately 94% appearing once. In regard to this clone: The target antigen is unknown.

The specimen sequenced was naive CD8+ T cells sorted from blood. The receptor comes from a man younger than 30 in good health. The chain uses TRBV28 and TRBJ2-7; TRBD1 is a possible D gene (6 bases). CDR3 coding DNA: TGTGCCAGCAGGAGACAGGTGGACGAGCAGTACTTC. Amino acids: CASRRQVDEQYF.